This paragraph reports one T cell receptor (beta chain). Its target is unknown. In the PCR, 60 Vbeta and 13 Jbeta primers were used. Generated by immunoSEQ multiplex PCR, the TCRdb table keeps only in-frame clones and is missing some. The top ten hold around 1.5% of the sample, which has fewer than 200,000 clones, less than 75% seen once. The source of the sample is a study of cytomegalovirus exposure and HLA in healthy donors. Findings of the study overall: The authors later linked a missense DCLRE1C variant to TCR beta V- and J-gene trimming. A later analysis found that most CMV-associated TCR beta chains appeared HLA-restricted. The CMV antigen specificity of a few CMV-associated chains was confirmed through in vitro analysis.

Donors in the study were healthy people who gave bone marrow. Germline CDR1 reads SGHAT; CDR2 reads FQNNGV. Between the trimmed V and J ends, which lost 2 bases and 0 bases, there was a span of 7 bases. The CDR3 is 14 amino acids. The sequenced sample was PBMCs. This receptor was obtained from a girl under 18 in good health and CMV-seronegative. The chain has TRBV11-2 and TRBJ1-1, with D possibly TRBD1 on 5 matching bases. CDR3 nucleotide sequence: TGTGCCAGCAGCTTAACAGGAATGAACACTGAAGCTTTCTTT. This codes for CASSLTGMNTEAFF.